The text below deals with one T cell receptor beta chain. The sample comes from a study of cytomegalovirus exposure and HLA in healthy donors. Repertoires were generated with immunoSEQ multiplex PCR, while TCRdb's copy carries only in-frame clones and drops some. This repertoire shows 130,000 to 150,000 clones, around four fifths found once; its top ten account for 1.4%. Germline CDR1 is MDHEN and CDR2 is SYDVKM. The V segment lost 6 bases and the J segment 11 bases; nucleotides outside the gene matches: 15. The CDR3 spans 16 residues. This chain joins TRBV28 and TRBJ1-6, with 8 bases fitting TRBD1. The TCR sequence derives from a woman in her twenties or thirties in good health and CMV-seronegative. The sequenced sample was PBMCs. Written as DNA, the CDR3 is TGTGCCAGCAGCGATTCAGGGGGCGCGAATTTGCCACCCCTCCACTTT. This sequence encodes CASSDSGGANLPPLHF.